This T cell receptor beta chain derives from a study of CD8 T cells in ankylosing spondylitis. Study-level results: Existing reports had already noted some motif variants in reactive arthritis synovial fluid and blood. In ankylosing spondylitis blood, a motif of roughly eight highly homologous TCR beta variants appeared characteristic. Significant enrichment of disease-linked clones was reported in matched ankylosing spondylitis synovial fluid. Clones linked to the disease showed a CD8+ phenotype. They occurred at relatively low frequencies in peripheral blood.

As to this clonotype: Antigen: not known.

Libraries for TCR beta were made by quantitative 5'-RACE with molecular barcodes. TCRdb ran MiXCR on the 5' RACE reads and lists one entry per CDR3 protein. The sample includes approximately 540,000 distinct CDR3 sequences, roughly 13% seen only once; the top ten take over 6.5%. The sample comprised blood, either unsorted or a sorted T cell fraction (not recorded which). This sequence originates from a male donor with ankylosing spondylitis.

The CDR3 here is CASSLDWGRGDTQYF. For the CDR3, the DNA is TGTGCCAGCAGCTTGGATTGGGGGCGCGGAGATACGCAGTATTTT. This chain uses TRBV5-6 with TRBJ2-3, with TRBD1 as a possible D gene (6 bases). The germline V gene has CDR1 SGHDT and CDR2 YYEEEE. V was clipped by 0 bases and J by 5 bases, with 13 bases between them. The CDR3 has 15 residues.